This entry concerns a single T cell receptor (beta chain). The antigen remains unidentified. Losses at the gene ends were 5 bases for V and 6 bases for J; bases not matched to a gene: 7. This CDR3 is built from 14 residues. Germline V lookup: CDR1 LNHDA, CDR2 SQIVND (reference sequence). Every donor was a Caucasian adult from Nashville, Tennessee. Sequencing used immunoSEQ multiplex PCR; TCRdb keeps in-frame clones, though not all of them. The table has some 2.3 million clones, approximately 95% seen once. These data originate in a study of shared clonotypes between healthy human individuals. Study findings and constraints: There were few donors, and this limited the genetic and exposure-history diversity represented.

The clonotype was recovered from a young man in good health. Some clones in this sample may be carry-over from other donors' samples. Sequencing input: naive CD4+ T cells from PBMCs. Stated subset: CD45RA+ positively selected. The chain couples TRBV19 to TRBJ1-5; 7 bases map to TRBD1. The CDR3 reads CASSPATGRQPQHF. The CDR3, as DNA: TGTGCCAGTAGTCCCGCGACAGGGCGTCAGCCCCAGCATTTT.